The entry below describes one TCR beta chain. Its antigen is not known. After CD4 positive bead selection, the CD4-negative fraction gave CD8 T cells. The entry originates in a study of naive and memory T cell subsets. Two oligonucleotides, mixed equimolar, formed the beta constant-region primer covering TRBC1 and TRBC2. Nested alpha and beta constant-region primers with the SP2 primer drove four PCR rounds on ligated cDNA. TCRdb used MiXCR to reprocess the UMI-ligation and nested PCR reads, holding one entry per CDR3 protein. The data hold 98,000 or so distinct CDR3 sequences, with over 9% observed a single time. General study results and limits: A few larger clonotypes appeared in naive repertoires, especially CD8, possibly memory cells re-expressing CD45RA. In CD4 and CD8 cells, diversity dropped from naive through EMRA. In naive cells, over 90% of TCR sequences were seen only once.

The germline V gene encodes CDR1 SQVTM and CDR2 ANQGSEA. The CDR3 length is 16 residues. V was cut by 0 bases and J by 0 bases, with 11 bases left in between. This sequence was found in a human donor in good health. The chain joins TRBV29-1 to TRBJ2-2; no firm D call. Sequencing was carried out using naive CD4+ T cells from blood. DNA of the CDR3: TGCAGCGTTGAAGATGCCTATAGATCGAACACCGGGGAGCTGTTTTTT. It codes for CSVEDAYRSNTGELFF.